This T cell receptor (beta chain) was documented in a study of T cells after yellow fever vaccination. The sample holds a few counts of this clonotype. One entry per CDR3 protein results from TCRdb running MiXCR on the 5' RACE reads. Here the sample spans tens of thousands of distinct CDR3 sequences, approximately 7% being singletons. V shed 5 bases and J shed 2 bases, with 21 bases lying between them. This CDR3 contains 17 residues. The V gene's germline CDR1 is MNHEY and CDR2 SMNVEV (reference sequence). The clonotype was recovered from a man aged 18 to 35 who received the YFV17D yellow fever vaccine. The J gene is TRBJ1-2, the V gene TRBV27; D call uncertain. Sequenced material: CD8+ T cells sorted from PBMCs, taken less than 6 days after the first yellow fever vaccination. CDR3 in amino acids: CASSPEAAGFRNYGYTF. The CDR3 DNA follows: TGTGCCAGCAGTCCGGAGGCAGCAGGCTTTAGGAACTATGGCTACACCTTC.